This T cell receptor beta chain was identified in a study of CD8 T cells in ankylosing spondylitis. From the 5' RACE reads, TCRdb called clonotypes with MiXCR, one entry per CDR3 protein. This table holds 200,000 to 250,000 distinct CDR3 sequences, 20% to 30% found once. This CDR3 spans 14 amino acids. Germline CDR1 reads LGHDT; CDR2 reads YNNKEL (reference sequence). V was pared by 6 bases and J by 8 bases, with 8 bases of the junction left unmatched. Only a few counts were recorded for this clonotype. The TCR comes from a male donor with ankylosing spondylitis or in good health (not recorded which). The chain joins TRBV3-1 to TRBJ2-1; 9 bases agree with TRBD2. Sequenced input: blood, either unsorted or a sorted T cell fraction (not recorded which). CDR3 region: CASRLSGRVDEQFF. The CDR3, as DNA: TGTGCCAGCAGGCTTAGCGGGAGAGTGGATGAGCAGTTCTTC.